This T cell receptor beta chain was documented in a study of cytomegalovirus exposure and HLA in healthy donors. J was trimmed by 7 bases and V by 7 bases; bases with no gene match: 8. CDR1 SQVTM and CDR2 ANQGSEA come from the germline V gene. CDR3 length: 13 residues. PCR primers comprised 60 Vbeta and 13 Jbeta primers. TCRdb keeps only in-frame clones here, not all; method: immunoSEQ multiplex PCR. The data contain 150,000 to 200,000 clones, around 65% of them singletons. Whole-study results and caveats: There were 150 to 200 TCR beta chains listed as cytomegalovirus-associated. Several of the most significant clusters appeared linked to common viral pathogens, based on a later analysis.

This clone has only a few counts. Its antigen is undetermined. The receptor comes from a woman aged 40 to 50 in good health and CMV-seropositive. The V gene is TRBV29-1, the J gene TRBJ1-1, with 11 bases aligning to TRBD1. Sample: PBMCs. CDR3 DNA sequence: TGCAGCGCGACCCGGGACAGGGGGAGTGAAGCTTTCTTT. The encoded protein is CSATRDRGSEAFF.